These 15 T cell receptor beta chains were sequenced from one sample in a study of CD8+CD57+ T cells in acquired aplastic anemia. Genomic DNA acted as the template from which TCR beta VDJ combination and CDR3 sequence profiling were carried out. TCRdb reprocessed the reads via MiXCR and lists one record per CDR3 protein. Of tens of thousands of distinct CDR3 sequences listed, roughly two thirds were seen once; the top ten hold about 82%. The authors sequenced patients whose flow cytometry had shown CD8+CD57+ cell expansion. The sample taken for sequencing was sorted CD4+, CD8+, or CD8+CD57+ T cells (not recorded which) from PBMCs. All receptors derive from a human donor with aplastic anemia.

This clonotype was seen a handful of times. The chain uses TRBV29-1 and TRBJ2-7; D is ambiguous. With 6 bases removed from V and 0 bases from J, the gap between germline ends came to 6 bases. The CDR3 covers 11 residues. Germline V CDR1 and CDR2: SQVTM, ANQGSEA. In DNA, the CDR3 is TGCAGCGTCGCTAGCTCCTACGAGCAGTACTTC. Its protein product is CSVASSYEQYF.

This clonotype occurred a few times. The rearrangement uses TRBV12-5 and TRBJ2-3; D ambiguous. CDR3 length equals 16 residues. V was shortened by 2 bases and J by 7 bases, with 19 bases between the two germline ends. Germline assignment: CDR1 LGHNT and CDR2 FRNRAP. CDR3 sequence reads: CASGLLDSISQNTQYF. CDR3 DNA sequence: TGTGCTAGTGGTTTGTTAGACTCCATTTCACAGAATACGCAGTATTTT.

This rearrangement joins TRBV7-9 to TRBJ2-5, with D maybe TRBD2 (5 bases). CDR1 and CDR2 (germline): SEHNR, FQNEAQ (reference sequence). The CDR3 runs to 12 residues. Deletions cut 7 bases from V and 4 bases from J, with 10 bases between. CDR3 coding DNA: TGTGCCAGCATGAGGGATGCAGAGACCCAGTACTTC. It is translated as CASMRDAETQYF.

The rearrangement links TRBV7-3 to TRBJ2-7, with D maybe TRBD1 (5 bases). Germline V gene data show CDR1 as SGHTA and CDR2 as FQGTGA. V was shortened by 4 bases and J by 4 bases, with 11 bases between the two germline ends. The CDR3 spans 13 residues. CDR3 protein: CASSSIPGYEQYF. In DNA, the CDR3 is TGTGCCAGCAGCTCAATCCCAGGGTACGAGCAGTACTTC.

The V call is TRBV15, the J call TRBJ2-2; 7 bases match TRBD1. The CDR3 covers 15 residues. Per the germline V gene, CDR1 is LNHNV and CDR2 is YYDKDF (reference sequence). The ends lost 1 base at V and 7 bases at J; junction bases unmatched: 6. Here the CDR3 DNA reads TGTGCCACCAGCAGAGGCAGGGGGTCCCACGGGGAGCTGTTTTTT. As protein: CATSRGRGSHGELFF.

This clonotype was detected once. This chain joins TRBV2 and TRBJ1-5, with D possibly matching TRBD1 (5 bases). Germline V gene data show CDR1 as SNHLY and CDR2 as FYNNEI. The CDR3 consists of 19 residues. Trimming pared 5 bases from V and 0 bases from J, leaving 23 bases between. CDR3 sequence (DNA): TGTGCCAGCAGTCACACCATGGGGGGTGGGGTATTTAGCAATCAGCCCCAGCATTTT. Translating it yields CASSHTMGGGVFSNQPQHF.

The V and J genes are TRBV29-1 and TRBJ2-3; 8 bases match TRBD1. The V and J ends lost 8 bases and 2 bases, in that order; junction bases with no gene match: 9. The CDR3 has 14 residues. Germline CDR1 and CDR2: SQVTM and ANQGSEA. This CDR3 is CSTSGTGDTDTQYF. The CDR3 DNA follows: TGCAGCACCTCCGGGACAGGCGACACAGATACGCAGTATTTT.

The chain has TRBV7-7 and TRBJ2-7; D is ambiguous. Per the germline V gene, CDR1 is SSHAT and CDR2 is FNYEAQ (reference sequence). The CDR3 is 13 residues long. Between the trimmed V and J ends, which lost 6 bases and 2 bases, there was a span of 11 bases. The DNA of the CDR3 is TGTGCCAGCAGTGAATACCGGGCCTACGAGCAGTACTTC. Its protein product is CASSEYRAYEQYF.

This chain connects TRBV2 to TRBJ1-5; 7 bases align to TRBD1. J was trimmed by 0 bases and V by 4 bases; bases with no gene match: 3. In germline, CDR1 is SNHLY, CDR2 FYNNEI. This CDR3 spans 15 amino acids. CDR3 loop: CASSGQGYSNQPQHF. CDR3 DNA: TGTGCCAGCAGTGGACAGGGTTATAGCAATCAGCCCCAGCATTTT.

This chain links TRBV6-1 with TRBJ2-7, with 12 bases aligning to TRBD2. With 1 base clipped from V and 5 bases from J, the junction kept 6 bases outside the gene matches. The CDR3 sequence is 16 residues long. Germline loops: CDR1 MNHNS, CDR2 SASEGT. CDR3 coding DNA: TGTGCCAGCAGTGAAGGGGCTAGCGGGAGGGCCCACGAGCAGTACTTC. Protein product: CASSEGASGRAHEQYF.

This clonotype occurred many times. This chain connects TRBV5-1 to TRBJ2-7; tentative D call: TRBD1 (6 bases). The germline V gene has CDR1 SGHRS and CDR2 YFSETQ. The V gene lost 0 bases and the J gene lost 7 bases, with 11 bases spanning the gap. CDR3 size: 13 residues. CDR3: CASSLVTGIEQYF. In DNA, the CDR3 is TGCGCCAGCAGCTTGGTGACAGGAATTGAGCAGTACTTC.

As to this clonotype: Its ends do not fully match the called genes, so a read error is possible. The chain uses TRBV24-1 and TRBJ2-1; 7 bases agree with TRBD1. CDR1 and CDR2 (germline): KGHDR, SFDVKD. This CDR3 has 14 residues. CDR3 DNA: TGTGCCCCCAGTGACCCAGGGGGTACGAATGAGCAGTTCTTC. Translation gives CAPSDPGGTNEQFF.

This clonotype was seen just once. The CDR3 nucleotides are TGTGCCAGCAGCTTATCACAGGGCGTCACTGAAGCTTTCTTT. Protein sequence: CASSLSQGVTEAFF. J is TRBJ1-1 and V is TRBV7-9; possible D gene TRBD1, 6 bases. The germline gives CDR1 SEHNR, CDR2 FQNEAQ (reference sequence). The germline V and J ends were trimmed by 2 bases and 4 bases, with 11 bases remaining between them. The CDR3 runs to 14 residues.

The chain carries TRBV7-9 and TRBJ2-2; D is undetermined. The V end lost 5 bases, the J end lost 2 bases, and 9 bases lay between the germline ends. This CDR3 has 14 residues. Germline-derived CDR1 and CDR2 are SEHNR and FQNEAQ (reference sequence). The CDR3 region has the DNA TGTGCCAGCAGCCATGACCCTAACACCGGGGAGCTGTTTTTT. This translates into CASSHDPNTGELFF.

This chain's CDR3 is CASTGQAHEKLFF. For the CDR3, the DNA is TGTGCCAGCACAGGACAGGCCCATGAAAAACTGTTTTTT. The chain joins TRBV19 to TRBJ1-4, with 7 bases lining up with TRBD1. J lost 6 bases, V lost 9 bases, and 7 bases had no gene match. Per the germline V gene, CDR1 is LNHDA and CDR2 is SQIVND (reference sequence). The CDR3 extends over 13 amino acids.